This TCR beta chain was obtained from a study of blood T cell repertoires in COVID-19. Produced via immunoSEQ multiplex PCR; TCRdb's table is partial and in-frame only. The sample shows about 110,000 clones, about 64% of them seen only once. V lost 2 bases and J lost 6, with 13 bases in between. The CDR3 loop spans 15 amino acids. Germline assignment: CDR1 SGHTA and CDR2 FQGTGA. The chain has TRBV7-3 and TRBJ2-2, with D tentatively TRBD1 (6 bases). Sequenced material: peripheral blood. This receptor was obtained from a human donor with acute or convalescent COVID-19. The donor label of this sample is uncertain. In DNA, the CDR3 is TGTGCCAGCAGCTTATCAGGGGCGCCCGCCGGGGAGCTGTTTTTT. It specifies CASSLSGAPAGELFF.